A single sample gave rise to the 25 T cell receptor beta chains below, sequenced in a study of control samples from healthy donors and cancer patients. The protocol was immunoSEQ multiplex PCR, while the TCRdb copy is restricted to in-frame clones and leaves out a portion. The sample has 90,000 to 110,000 clones; 75% to 90% are singletons. Sample: blood. The receptors originated from a woman in her forties or fifties in good health.

The gene calls are TRBV6-5 and TRBJ1-3; D is uncertain. Trimming pared 2 bases from V and 1 base from J, leaving 9 bases between. The CDR3 totals 15 residues. CDR1 is MNHEY and CDR2 is SVGAGI in the germline V gene. The CDR3 region has the DNA TGTGCCAGCAGTTACGCGAGCCGTTCTGGAAACACCATATATTTT. This translates into CASSYASRSGNTIYF.

The V gene is TRBV4-1, the J gene TRBJ1-3, with no clear D. Germline CDR1 and CDR2: MGHRA and YSYEKL. Trimming pared 8 bases from V and 5 bases from J, leaving 19 bases between. The length of the CDR3 is 15 residues. DNA for the CDR3: TGCGCCAGCTCTTCGGTGGAACTCAACCGAAACACCATATATTTT. Translation gives CASSSVELNRNTIYF.

The gene calls are TRBV5-1 and TRBJ2-1, with 7 bases lining up with TRBD2. Trimming removed 0 bases from V and 5 bases from J; junction bases left unmatched: 8. The CDR3 contains 16 residues. Germline V gene data show CDR1 as SGHRS and CDR2 as YFSETQ. CDR3 coding DNA: TGCGCCAGCAGCTTGGCAGGGTGGGGGGGAAACAATGAGCAGTTCTTC. Its protein is CASSLAGWGGNNEQFF.

V gene TRBV19 combines with J gene TRBJ1-4, with D possibly matching TRBD1 (5 bases). V was cut by 6 bases and J by 2 bases, with 10 bases left in between. The CDR3 is 14 amino acids. Per germline, CDR1 LNHDA and CDR2 SQIVND (reference sequence). The DNA of the CDR3 is TGTGCCAGTAGGCTCCGGGACACTAATGAAAAACTGTTTTTT. Its translation is CASRLRDTNEKLFF.

This clone has a count of ten or more. Written as DNA, the CDR3 is TGCGCCAGCAGCCTGGGGTCCAAGAACGTTGGAGAGACCCAGTACTTC. This codes for CASSLGSKNVGETQYF. The J gene is TRBJ2-5, the V gene TRBV5-1; no reliable D call. The CDR3 spans 16 residues. The V gene lost 4 bases and the J gene lost 4 bases, with 20 bases spanning the gap. Germline loops: CDR1 SGHRS, CDR2 YFSETQ.

The table lists this clone with a count of one. The rearrangement joins TRBV7-2 to TRBJ1-6, with 7 bases lining up with TRBD1. CDR3 size: 18 residues. Unmatched junction bases numbered 11, after V lost 0 bases and J lost 6 bases. The germline CDR1 and CDR2 sequences are SGHTA and FQGNSA. This chain's CDR3 is CASSLARTGTVINSPLHF. The CDR3 coding sequence is TGTGCCAGCAGCTTAGCGAGAACAGGGACAGTGATTAATTCACCCCTCCACTTT.

This chain joins TRBV24-1 and TRBJ2-3, with 11 nucleotides matching TRBD2. Germline CDR1 is KGHDR and CDR2 is SFDVKD. The CDR3 covers 15 residues. V lost 5 bases and J lost 3; bases outside the gene matches: 3. CDR3 nucleotide sequence: TGTGCCACCAGTGGCAGGACTAGCGGGACAGATACGCAGTATTTT. Translation gives CATSGRTSGTDTQYF.

The J gene is TRBJ2-7, the V gene TRBV12-3 or TRBV12-4; D may correspond to TRBD1 or TRBD2 (6 bases each). The length of the CDR3 is 12 residues. The V end was cut by 6 bases, the J end by 7 bases, with 13 bases between. The CDR3 bases are TGTGCCAGCAGGCAACGGGGGCGGGAGCAGTACTTC. It is translated as CASRQRGREQYF.

The chain links TRBV18 to TRBJ1-4, with D possibly TRBD1 on 5 matching bases. This CDR3 contains 16 residues. The germline V gene encodes CDR1 KGHSH and CDR2 LQKENI. The V and J ends lost 3 bases and 0 bases respectively, with 11 bases between them. The CDR3 sequence is CASSPGVRTTNEKLFF. CDR3 coding DNA: TGTGCCAGCTCACCGGGGGTCAGAACAACTAATGAAAAACTGTTTTTT. Full variable domain (outside the CDR3, taken from reference TRBV18 and TRBJ1-4): NAGVMQNPRHLVRRRGQEARLRCSPMKGHSHVYWYRQLPEEGLKFMVYLQKENIIDESGMPKERFSAEFPKEGPSILRIQQVVRGDSAAYFCASSPGVRTTNEKLFFGSGTQLSVL.

This clone has only a few counts. The rearrangement links TRBV12-5 to TRBJ1-1; no definite D call. V gave up 1 base and J gave up 7 bases, with 7 bases separating them. This CDR3 has 12 residues. Germline V gene data show CDR1 as LGHNT and CDR2 as FRNRAP. The CDR3 spells CASGLGRLEAFF. CDR3 DNA: TGTGCTAGTGGTTTGGGGAGACTTGAAGCTTTCTTT.

V and J are TRBV30 and TRBJ1-6; possible D gene TRBD1, 5 bases. The germline V gene encodes CDR1 GTSNPN and CDR2 SVGIG (reference sequence). Trimming left V 1 base short and J 10 bases short, with 17 bases between. The length of the CDR3 is 15 residues. CDR3 in amino acids: CAWSEGRGRRSPLHF. In DNA, the CDR3 is TGTGCCTGGAGTGAGGGCCGGGGACGACGGTCACCCCTCCACTTT.

The chain has TRBV10-2 and TRBJ2-2; 9 bases map to TRBD1. J was trimmed by 6 bases and V by 5 bases; bases with no gene match: 7. The CDR3 has 15 amino acids. Germline assignment: CDR1 WSHSY and CDR2 SAAADI. CDR3 coding DNA: TGCGCCAGCAGTAAGGGACAGGGACCCCCCGGGGAGCTGTTTTTT. It codes for CASSKGQGPPGELFF.

The chain is built from TRBV5-5 and TRBJ1-2; TRBD1 might be the D (5 bases). The CDR3 has 15 residues. CDR1 is SGHKS and CDR2 is YYEKEE in the germline V gene (reference sequence). V was clipped by 3 bases and J by 1 base, with 13 bases between them. The CDR3 nucleotides read TGTGCCAGCAGCTCAACGGGGCTAAGTAACTATGGCTACACCTTC. As protein: CASSSTGLSNYGYTF.

In DNA, the CDR3 is TGTGCCAGTAGTATTACGCGGCCCGCGGAGCAGTTCTTC. This codes for CASSITRPAEQFF. The chain employs TRBV19 and TRBJ2-1; D gene uncertain. Germline V gene data show CDR1 as LNHDA and CDR2 as SQIVND (reference sequence). The CDR3 totals 13 residues. Trimming cost V 3 bases and J 10 bases, with 13 bases left between them.

This chain links TRBV6-1 with TRBJ2-3, with a weak D call TRBD2 (5 bases). CDR1 MNHNS and CDR2 SASEGT come from the germline V gene. The CDR3 runs 17 residues. V was clipped by 2 bases and J by 5 bases, with 20 bases between them. The CDR3 DNA reads as TGTGCCAGCAGTGAACCCCCCATAGCGCCCGCCTTAGATACGCAGTATTTT. Translation: CASSEPPIAPALDTQYF.

The J gene is TRBJ2-5, the V gene TRBV9; possible D gene TRBD2, 7 bases. Trimming left V 3 bases short and J 5 bases short, with 17 bases between. Germline V gives CDR1 SGDLS, CDR2 YYNGEE. This CDR3 has 15 residues. The CDR3 sequence: CASSGGGAVRETQYF. The CDR3 bases are TGTGCCAGCAGCGGAGGGGGGGCGGTCCGGGAGACCCAGTACTTC.

The chain combines TRBV9 with TRBJ2-3, with 7 bases that match TRBD2. V shed 6 bases, J shed 6 bases, and the junction held 10 bases outside the gene matches. Germline-derived CDR1 and CDR2 are SGDLS and YYNGEE. The CDR3 runs to 14 residues. DNA for the CDR3: TGTGCCAGCACCCGGGGAGGGTACGCCGATACGCAGTATTTT. This gives the protein CASTRGGYADTQYF.

V usage is TRBV12-5 and J usage is TRBJ2-5; D may be TRBD2 (7 bases). The CDR3 contains 16 residues. Germline values: CDR1 LGHNT, CDR2 FRNRAP. The V end was cut by 2 bases, the J end by 5 bases, with 18 bases between. The CDR3 DNA is TGTGCTAGTGGTTTGAGTAGGGGGGGGCCGGACGAGACCCAGTACTTC. This encodes CASGLSRGGPDETQYF.

This sequence joins TRBV11-2 and TRBJ2-2; 10 bases line up with TRBD1. The CDR3 contains 19 residues. Germline values: CDR1 SGHAT, CDR2 FQNNGV. V shed 5 bases, J shed 6 bases, and the junction held 18 bases outside the gene matches. The CDR3 is CASSPISGTGVLTPGELFF. The CDR3 DNA reads TGTGCCAGCAGCCCCATATCCGGGACAGGGGTCCTAACTCCCGGGGAGCTGTTTTTT. Variable domain in full (rest from reference TRBV11-2 and TRBJ2-2): EAGVAQSPRYKIIEKRQSVAFWCNPISGHATLYWYQQILGQGPKLLIQFQNNGVVDDSQLPKDRFSAERLKGVDSTLKIQPAKLEDSAVYLCASSPISGTGVLTPGELFFGEGSRLTVL.

The chain combines TRBV7-6 with TRBJ2-1; tentative D call: TRBD2 (7 bases). Trimming cost V 5 bases and J 5 bases, with 19 bases left between them. Per germline, CDR1 SGHVS and CDR2 FNYEAQ. The CDR3 spans 16 residues. CDR3 bases: TGTGCCAGCAGCCCGTACTGGGGGGGGGCGGACAATGAGCAGTTCTTC. Translating gives CASSPYWGGADNEQFF.

The gene calls are TRBV7-9 and TRBJ1-2; D is unclear. Germline V gene data show CDR1 as SEHNR and CDR2 as FQNEAQ (reference sequence). V was trimmed by 5 bases and J by 8 bases, leaving 15 bases between them. The CDR3 spans 13 residues. Here the CDR3 DNA reads TGTGCCAGCAGCCCGCCCCCCGGAGGGGGCTACACCTTC. Amino acids: CASSPPPGGGYTF.

This chain connects TRBV3-1 (or the pseudogene TRBV3-2) to TRBJ2-7, with a possible D match to TRBD1 (6 bases). Trimming stripped 1 base from V and 4 bases from J, with 8 bases between. CDR3 length equals 13 residues. From germline, CDR1 is LGHDT and CDR2 YNNKEL (reference sequence). This CDR3 reads CASSQGGQYEQYF. CDR3 nucleotide sequence: TGTGCCAGCAGCCAAGGGGGACAATACGAGCAGTACTTC.

The V call is TRBV29-1, the J call TRBJ2-1; D is tentatively TRBD1 or TRBD2 (5 bases each). Per germline, CDR1 SQVTM and CDR2 ANQGSEA. The CDR3 consists of 13 residues. Trimming shortened V by 4 bases and J by 3 bases, and 10 bases separated the two germline ends. CDR3 sequence reads: CSVAGTIYNEQFF. The CDR3 DNA is TGCAGCGTTGCTGGGACCATCTACAATGAGCAGTTCTTC.

The chain recombines TRBV30 with TRBJ2-5; maybe TRBD1 (5 bases). This CDR3 spans 14 amino acids. V lost 0 bases to trimming and J lost 1 base, with 9 bases between them. Germline V lookup: CDR1 GTSNPN, CDR2 SVGIG (reference sequence). The CDR3 sequence is CAWSVGPTQETQYF. DNA for the CDR3: TGTGCCTGGAGTGTGGGGCCTACCCAAGAGACCCAGTACTTC. The complete variable domain, with remaining parts taken from reference TRBV30 and TRBJ2-5, reads SQTIHQWPATLVQPVGSPLSLECTVEGTSNPNLYWYRQAAGRGLQLLFYSVGIGQISSEVPQNLSASRPQDRQFILSSKKLLLSDSGFYLCAWSVGPTQETQYFGPGTRLLVL.

This clone was observed many times. The sample holds other DNA sequences that translate to the same CDR3. CDR3 in amino acids: CASSAGSDNEQFF. The DNA for the CDR3 is TGTGCCAGCAGCGCCGGATCGGACAATGAGCAGTTCTTC. This sequence joins TRBV2 and TRBJ2-1; D is ambiguous. CDR3 length equals 13 residues. CDR1 is SNHLY, CDR2 FYNNEI, per germline. Trimming took 6 bases from V and 5 from J, leaving 11 bases between them.